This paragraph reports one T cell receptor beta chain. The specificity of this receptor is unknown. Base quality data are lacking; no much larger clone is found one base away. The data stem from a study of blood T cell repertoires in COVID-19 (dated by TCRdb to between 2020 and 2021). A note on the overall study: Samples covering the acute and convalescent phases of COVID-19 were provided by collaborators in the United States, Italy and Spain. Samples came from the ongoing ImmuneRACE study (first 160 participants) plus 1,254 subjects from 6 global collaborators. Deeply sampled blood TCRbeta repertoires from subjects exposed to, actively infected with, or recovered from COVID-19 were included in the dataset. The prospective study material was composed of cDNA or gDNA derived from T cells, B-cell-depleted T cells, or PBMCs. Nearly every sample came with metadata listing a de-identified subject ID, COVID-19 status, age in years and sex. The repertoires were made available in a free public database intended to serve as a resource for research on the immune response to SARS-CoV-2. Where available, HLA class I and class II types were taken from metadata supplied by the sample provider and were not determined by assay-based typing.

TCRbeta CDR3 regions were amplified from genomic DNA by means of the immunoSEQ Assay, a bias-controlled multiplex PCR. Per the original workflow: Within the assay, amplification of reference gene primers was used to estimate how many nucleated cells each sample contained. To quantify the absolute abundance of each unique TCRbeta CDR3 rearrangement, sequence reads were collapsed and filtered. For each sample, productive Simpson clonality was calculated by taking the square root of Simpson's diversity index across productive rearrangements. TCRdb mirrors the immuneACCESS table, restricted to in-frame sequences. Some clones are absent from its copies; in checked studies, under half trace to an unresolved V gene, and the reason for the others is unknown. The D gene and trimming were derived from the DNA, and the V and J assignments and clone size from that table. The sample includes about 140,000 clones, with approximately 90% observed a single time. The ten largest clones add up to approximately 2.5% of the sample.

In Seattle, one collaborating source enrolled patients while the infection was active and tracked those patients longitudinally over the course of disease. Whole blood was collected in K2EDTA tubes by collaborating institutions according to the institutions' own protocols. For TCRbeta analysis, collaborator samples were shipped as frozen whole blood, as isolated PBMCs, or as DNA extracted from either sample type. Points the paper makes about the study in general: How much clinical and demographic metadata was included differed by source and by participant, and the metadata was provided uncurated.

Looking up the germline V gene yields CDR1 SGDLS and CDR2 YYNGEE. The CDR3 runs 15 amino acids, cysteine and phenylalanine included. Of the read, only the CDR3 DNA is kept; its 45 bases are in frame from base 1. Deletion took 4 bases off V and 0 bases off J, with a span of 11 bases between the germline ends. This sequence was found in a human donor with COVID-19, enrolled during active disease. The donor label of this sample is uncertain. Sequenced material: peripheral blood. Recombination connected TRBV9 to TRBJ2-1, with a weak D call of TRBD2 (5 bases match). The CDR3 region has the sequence CASSNPRGSYNEQFF. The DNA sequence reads TGTGCCAGCAGCAACCCACGGGGCTCCTACAATGAGCAGTTCTTC.